A single sample gave rise to the 3 T cell receptor beta chains below, sequenced in a study of shared clonotypes between healthy human individuals. The naive CD8 subset, CD45RO-negative cells positively selected for CCR7, excluded terminally differentiated effector memory CD45RA+ cells. Assay: immunoSEQ multiplex PCR; the TCRdb copy retains only in-frame clones and omits some. This table holds about 550,000 clones, roughly 96% found once. Material: naive CD8+ T cells sorted from blood. These receptors originate from a woman aged 25 to 45 in good health.

This clone was counted between two and nine times. The chain recombines TRBV28 with TRBJ1-4; 7 nucleotides align to TRBD1. The trim removed 5 bases at V and 8 bases at J, leaving 14 bases unmatched. In germline, CDR1 is MDHEN, CDR2 SYDVKM. The CDR3 loop spans 16 amino acids. The CDR3 loop is CASSLFPDRDGEKLFF. In DNA, the CDR3 is TGTGCCAGCAGTCTCTTCCCTGACAGGGACGGGGAAAAACTGTTTTTT.

V gene TRBV10-2 combines with J gene TRBJ2-5, with 11 bases lining up with TRBD2. Per the germline V gene, CDR1 is WSHSY and CDR2 is SAAADI. CDR3 length: 18 residues. The V gene end was trimmed by 5 bases and the J gene end by 9 bases; junction bases not matched to a gene: 20. The CDR3 nucleotides read TGCGCCAGCAGTCCCGGAGCCAGGGAGGGACTAGCGGACGGGGCCCAGTACTTC. Its translation: CASSPGAREGLADGAQYF.

The chain links TRBV5-4 to TRBJ2-1; D ambiguous. The CDR3 contains 15 residues. Germline CDR1 is SGHNT and CDR2 is YYREEE (reference sequence). V was shortened by 0 bases and J by 0 bases, with 7 bases between the two germline ends. The CDR3 sequence is CASSLGPSSYNEQFF. The CDR3 DNA is TGTGCCAGCAGCTTGGGACCGAGCTCCTACAATGAGCAGTTCTTC.